This T cell receptor beta chain is drawn from a study of CXCR3-negative and CXCR3-positive naive CD8 T cells. Study-wide context: Some 150 million TRB reads were obtained in total, which works out to about 1.5 +/- 0.3 million per library. Study-level findings and limits: CXCR3-positive naive cells carried more hydrophobic TRB CDR3s than CXCR3-negative naive cells did.

As to this clonotype: Its antigen remains unidentified.

The libraries of TRB cDNA were prepared using 5' RACE with UMI labels. TCRdb reprocessed the 5' RACE reads and stores each CDR3 protein as one record, lacking DNA. This sample contains 75,000 to 95,000 distinct CDR3 sequences. The CDR3 has 16 amino acids. Germline V gene sequence: CDR1 SQVTM, CDR2 ANQGSEA. The source material was naive CXCR3- CD8+ T cells from blood. Subset described: CD45RO-CCR7+CD27+CD95- naive CD8+ T cells lacking CXCR3 (TNR3-). This receptor was taken from a human donor in good health. Some clones in this sample may be carry-over from other donors' samples. The chain links TRBV29-1 to TRBJ2-1; no DNA is available, so the TRBD1 call from TCRdb remains unchecked. The chain's CDR3 is CSGTSFGRYSYNEQFF.